Given below is one TCR beta chain in context. Its cognate antigen is unknown. The PCR used 60 Vbeta and 13 Jbeta primers. Profiling relied on immunoSEQ multiplex PCR, and the TCRdb table lists in-frame clones only, not all of them. Its table lists some 31,000 clones. Although they were nominally healthy when sampled, donors likely had unrecorded immune exposures. These data belong to a study of cytomegalovirus exposure and HLA in healthy donors. For the study at large: Of roughly 400 genotyped donors, about 81% grouped in the Caucasian-associated ancestry cluster.

The junction had 8 bases not matched to a gene; V was cut back by 6 bases and J by 3 bases. This CDR3 comprises 13 residues. Germline V gene lookup returns CDR1 SQVTM and CDR2 ANQGSEA. Study-wide findings and caveats: It was only CMV serostatus that was available as immune exposure information.

The TCR comes from a woman aged 40 to 50 in good health and CMV-seropositive. This chain connects TRBV29-1 to TRBJ2-7; TRBD1 matches at 7 bases. The sequencing sample was made of PBMCs. The CDR3 coding sequence is TGCAGCGTAAGGGACAGTCGGGGCTACGAGCAGTACTTC. It translates to CSVRDSRGYEQYF.